This T cell receptor (beta chain) was profiled in a study of PD-L1 blockade in urothelial cancer. Looking at the study overall: Samples of blood were analyzed 3 weeks (second dose) and 6 weeks after treatment start. Each blood sample yielded a median of approximately 140,000 T cells.

The study, taken as a whole, reports: Clones that were tumor-associated expanded more in the blood of durable-benefit patients at 3 weeks.

Generated by immunoSEQ multiplex PCR, the TCRdb table keeps only in-frame clones and is missing some. The sample records about 41,000 clones, more than 75% being singletons. The germline V gene has CDR1 MNHEY and CDR2 SVGAGI. This CDR3 contains 14 residues. V lost 6 bases, J lost 7 bases, and 8 bases stayed unmatched. As regards this clone: No antigen is known for it.

This sample's time point: peripheral blood 6 weeks after treatment start. Each patient contributed between 1 and 8 total time points of blood mononuclear cells, pretreatment and during treatment. Specimen: PBMCs, collected around atezolizumab (anti-PD-L1) treatment. This receptor was obtained from a man between 65 and 85 years old with urothelial cancer. This sequence joins TRBV6-5 and TRBJ2-2; 7 bases agree with TRBD1. The CDR3 DNA is TGTGCCAGCAGGCTGCAGGGACAGCACGGGGAGCTGTTTTTT. This translates into CASRLQGQHGELFF.